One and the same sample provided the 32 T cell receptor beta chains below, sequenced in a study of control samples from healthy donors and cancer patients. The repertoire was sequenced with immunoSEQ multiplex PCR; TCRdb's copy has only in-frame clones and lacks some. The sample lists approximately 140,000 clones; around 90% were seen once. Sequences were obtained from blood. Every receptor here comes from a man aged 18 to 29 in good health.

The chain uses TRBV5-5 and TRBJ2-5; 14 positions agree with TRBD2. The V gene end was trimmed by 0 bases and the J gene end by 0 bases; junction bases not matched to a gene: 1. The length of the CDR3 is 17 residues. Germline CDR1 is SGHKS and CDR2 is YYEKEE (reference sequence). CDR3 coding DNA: TGTGCCAGCAGCTTGGGACTAGCGGGGGGGTACCAAGAGACCCAGTACTTC. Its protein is CASSLGLAGGYQETQYF.

The CDR3 nucleotides read TGTGCCAGCAGCTTACCCAGGTACATGAACACTGAAGCTTTCTTT. Protein sequence: CASSLPRYMNTEAFF. The rearrangement uses TRBV7-2 and TRBJ1-1; no clear D gene. The length of the CDR3 is 15 residues. From germline, CDR1 is SGHTA and CDR2 FQGNSA. Trimming removed 2 bases from V and 0 bases from J, with 10 bases in between. Full variable domain (missing parts from reference TRBV7-2 and TRBJ1-1): GAGVSQSPSNKVTEKGKDVELRCDPISGHTALYWYRQSLGQGLEFLIYFQGNSAPDKSGLPSDRFSAERTGGSVSTLTIQRTQQEDSAVYLCASSLPRYMNTEAFFGQGTRLTVV.

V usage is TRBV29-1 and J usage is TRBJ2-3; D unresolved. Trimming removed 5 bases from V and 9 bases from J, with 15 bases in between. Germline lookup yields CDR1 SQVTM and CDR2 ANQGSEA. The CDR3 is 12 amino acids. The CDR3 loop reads CSVRSPLGTQYF. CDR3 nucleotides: TGCAGCGTTCGGTCCCCCCTGGGGACGCAGTATTTT.

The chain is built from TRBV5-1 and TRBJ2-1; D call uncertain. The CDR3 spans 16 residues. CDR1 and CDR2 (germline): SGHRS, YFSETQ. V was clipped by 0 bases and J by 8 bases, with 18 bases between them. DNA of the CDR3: TGCGCCAGCAGCTTGGGCCGGCTCTCGGGTGCGGATGAGCAGTTCTTC. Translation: CASSLGRLSGADEQFF.

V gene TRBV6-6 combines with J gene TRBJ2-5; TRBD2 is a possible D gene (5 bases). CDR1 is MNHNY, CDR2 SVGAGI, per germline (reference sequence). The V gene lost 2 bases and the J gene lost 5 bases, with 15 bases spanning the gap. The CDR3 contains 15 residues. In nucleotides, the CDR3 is TGTGCCAGCAGTTACCAGCTGGGAGCATCGGAGACCCAGTACTTC. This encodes CASSYQLGASETQYF.

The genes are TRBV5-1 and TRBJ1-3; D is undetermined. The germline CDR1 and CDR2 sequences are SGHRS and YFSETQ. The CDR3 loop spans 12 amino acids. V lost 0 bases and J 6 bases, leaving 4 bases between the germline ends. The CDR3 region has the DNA TGCGCCAGCAGCTTGGACTCAAACACCATATATTTT. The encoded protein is CASSLDSNTIYF.

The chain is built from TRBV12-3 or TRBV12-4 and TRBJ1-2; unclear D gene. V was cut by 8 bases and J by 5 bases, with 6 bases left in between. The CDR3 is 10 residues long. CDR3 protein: CASGEYGYTF. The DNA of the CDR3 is TGTGCCAGCGGAGAATATGGCTACACCTTC.

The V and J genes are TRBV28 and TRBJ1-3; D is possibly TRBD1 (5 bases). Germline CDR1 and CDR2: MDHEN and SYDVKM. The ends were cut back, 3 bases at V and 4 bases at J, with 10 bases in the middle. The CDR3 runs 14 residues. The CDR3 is CASSFTGPGNTIYF. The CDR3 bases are TGTGCCAGCAGTTTCACGGGGCCAGGAAACACCATATATTTT. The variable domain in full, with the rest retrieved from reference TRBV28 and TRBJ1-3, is DVKVTQSSRYLVKRTGEKVFLECVQDMDHENMFWYRQDPGLGLRLIYFSYDVKMKEKGDIPEGYSVSREKKERFSLILESASTNQTSMYLCASSFTGPGNTIYFGEGSWLTVV.

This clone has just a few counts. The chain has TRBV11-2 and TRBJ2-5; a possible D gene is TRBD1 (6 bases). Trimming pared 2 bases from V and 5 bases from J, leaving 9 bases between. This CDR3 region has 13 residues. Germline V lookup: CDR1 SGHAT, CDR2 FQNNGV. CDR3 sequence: CASSLQGLETQYF. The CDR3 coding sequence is TGTGCCAGCAGCTTACAGGGGTTGGAGACCCAGTACTTC.

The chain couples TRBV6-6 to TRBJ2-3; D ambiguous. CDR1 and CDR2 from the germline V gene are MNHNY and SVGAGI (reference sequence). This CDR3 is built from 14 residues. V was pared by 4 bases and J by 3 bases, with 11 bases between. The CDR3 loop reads CASSFTLGTDTQYF. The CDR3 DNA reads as TGTGCCAGCAGTTTCACTCTGGGGACAGATACGCAGTATTTT.

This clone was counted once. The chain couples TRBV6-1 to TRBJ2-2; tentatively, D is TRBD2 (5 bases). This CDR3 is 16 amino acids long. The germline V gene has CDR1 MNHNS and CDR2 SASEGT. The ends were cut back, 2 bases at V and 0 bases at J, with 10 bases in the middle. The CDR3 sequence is CASSETAETNTGELFF. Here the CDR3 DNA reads TGTGCCAGCAGTGAAACAGCGGAGACGAACACCGGGGAGCTGTTTTTT.

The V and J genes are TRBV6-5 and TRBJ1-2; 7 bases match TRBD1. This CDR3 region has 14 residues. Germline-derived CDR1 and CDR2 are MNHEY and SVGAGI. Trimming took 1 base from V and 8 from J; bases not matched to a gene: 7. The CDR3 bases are TGTGCCAGCAGTTACTTGGGACAGCTAGGAGGCTACACCTTC. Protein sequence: CASSYLGQLGGYTF.

The CDR3 loop is CASSQSGPYGYTF. Here the CDR3 DNA reads TGTGCCAGCAGTCAATCAGGGCCCTATGGCTACACCTTC. The chain is built from TRBV2 and TRBJ1-2; possible D gene TRBD1, 5 bases. Germline CDR1 and CDR2: SNHLY and FYNNEI. Trimming stripped 5 bases from V and 4 bases from J, with 11 bases between. There are 13 residues in the CDR3.

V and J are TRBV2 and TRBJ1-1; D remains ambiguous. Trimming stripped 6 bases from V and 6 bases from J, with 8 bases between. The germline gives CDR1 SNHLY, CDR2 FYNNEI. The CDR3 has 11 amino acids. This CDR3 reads CASRGLSEAFF. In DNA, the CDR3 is TGTGCCAGCAGGGGCCTTTCTGAAGCTTTCTTT.

CDR3 DNA sequence: TGCGCCAGCAGCTCGACAGGTTACGAATCACCCCTCCACTTT. The encoded protein is CASSSTGYESPLHF. This sequence joins TRBV5-1 and TRBJ1-6; D might be TRBD1 (6 bases). Germline CDR1 and CDR2: SGHRS and YFSETQ. V was trimmed by 3 bases and J by 10 bases, leaving 14 bases between them. The length of the CDR3 is 14 residues.

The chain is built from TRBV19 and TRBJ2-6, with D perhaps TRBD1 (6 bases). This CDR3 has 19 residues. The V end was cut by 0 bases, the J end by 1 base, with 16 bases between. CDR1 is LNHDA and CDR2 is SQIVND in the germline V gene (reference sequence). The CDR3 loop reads CASSIDAGEFLSGANVLTF. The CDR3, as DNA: TGTGCCAGTAGTATAGACGCAGGGGAGTTTTTATCTGGGGCCAACGTCCTGACTTTC.

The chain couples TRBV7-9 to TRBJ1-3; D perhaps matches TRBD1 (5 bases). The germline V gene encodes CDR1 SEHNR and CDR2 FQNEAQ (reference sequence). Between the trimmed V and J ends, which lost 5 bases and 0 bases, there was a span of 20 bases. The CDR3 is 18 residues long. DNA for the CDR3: TGTGCCAGCAGCCCTAGCCCCTGGTGGCAGGGCTCTGGAAACACCATATATTTT. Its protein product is CASSPSPWWQGSGNTIYF.

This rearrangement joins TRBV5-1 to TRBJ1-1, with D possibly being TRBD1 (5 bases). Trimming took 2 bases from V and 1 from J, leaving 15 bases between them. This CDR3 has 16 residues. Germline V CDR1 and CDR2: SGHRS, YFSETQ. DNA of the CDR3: TGCGCCAGCAGCTTATATACAGCCGGGGGGAACACTGAAGCTTTCTTT. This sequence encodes CASSLYTAGGNTEAFF.

CDR3 sequence reads: CASRPGAHNEQFF. CDR3 nucleotides: TGTGCCAGCAGGCCCGGGGCTCACAATGAGCAGTTCTTC. The V call is TRBV3-1 (or the pseudogene TRBV3-2), the J call TRBJ2-1; D could derive from TRBD1 or TRBD2 (5 bases each). CDR3 size: 13 residues. V dropped 6 bases and J dropped 5 bases, with 11 bases sitting between them. Germline assignment: CDR1 LGHDT and CDR2 YNNKEL (reference sequence).

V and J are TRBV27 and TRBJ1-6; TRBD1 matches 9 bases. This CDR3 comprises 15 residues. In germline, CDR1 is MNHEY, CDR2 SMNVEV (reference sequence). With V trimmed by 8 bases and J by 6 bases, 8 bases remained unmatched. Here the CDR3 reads CASGTGPSLNSPLHF. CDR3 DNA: TGTGCCAGCGGGACAGGGCCTTCACTTAATTCACCCCTCCACTTT.

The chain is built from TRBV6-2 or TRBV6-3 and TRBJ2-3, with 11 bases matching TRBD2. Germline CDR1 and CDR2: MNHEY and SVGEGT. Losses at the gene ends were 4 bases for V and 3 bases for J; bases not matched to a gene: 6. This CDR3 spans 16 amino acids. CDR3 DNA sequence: TGTGCCAGCAGTTGGAAACTAGCGGGGGAGACAGATACGCAGTATTTT. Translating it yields CASSWKLAGETDTQYF.

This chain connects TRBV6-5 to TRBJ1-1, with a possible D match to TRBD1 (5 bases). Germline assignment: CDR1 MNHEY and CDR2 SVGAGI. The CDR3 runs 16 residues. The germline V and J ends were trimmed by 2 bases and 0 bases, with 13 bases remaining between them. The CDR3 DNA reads TGTGCCAGCAGTTACCGGGGCCCGTTCATGAACACTGAAGCTTTCTTT. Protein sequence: CASSYRGPFMNTEAFF.

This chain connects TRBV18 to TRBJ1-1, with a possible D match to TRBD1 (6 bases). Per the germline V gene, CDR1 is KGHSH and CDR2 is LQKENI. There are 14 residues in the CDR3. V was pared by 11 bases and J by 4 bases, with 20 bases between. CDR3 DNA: TGTGCCCGCCCGGGGGGCAGGGGCCCCACTGAAGCTTTCTTT. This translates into CARPGGRGPTEAFF.

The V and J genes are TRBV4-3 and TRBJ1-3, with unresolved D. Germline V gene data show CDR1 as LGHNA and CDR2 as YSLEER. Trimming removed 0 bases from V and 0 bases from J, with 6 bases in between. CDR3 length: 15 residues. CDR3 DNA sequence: TGCGCCAGCAGCCAAGATCGGGGCTCTGGAAACACCATATATTTT. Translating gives CASSQDRGSGNTIYF.

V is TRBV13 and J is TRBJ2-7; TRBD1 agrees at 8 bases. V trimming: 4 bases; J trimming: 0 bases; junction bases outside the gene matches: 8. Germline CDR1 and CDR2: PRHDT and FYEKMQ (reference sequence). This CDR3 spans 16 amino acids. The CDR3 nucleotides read TGTGCCAGCAGCTCTTATGGGGGACAGGCCTCCTACGAGCAGTACTTC. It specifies CASSSYGGQASYEQYF.

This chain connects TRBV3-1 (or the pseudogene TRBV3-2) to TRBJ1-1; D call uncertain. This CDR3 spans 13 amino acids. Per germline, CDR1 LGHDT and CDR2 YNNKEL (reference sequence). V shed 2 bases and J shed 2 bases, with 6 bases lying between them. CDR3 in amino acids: CASSQTVNTEAFF. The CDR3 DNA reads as TGTGCCAGCAGCCAAACGGTTAACACTGAAGCTTTCTTT.

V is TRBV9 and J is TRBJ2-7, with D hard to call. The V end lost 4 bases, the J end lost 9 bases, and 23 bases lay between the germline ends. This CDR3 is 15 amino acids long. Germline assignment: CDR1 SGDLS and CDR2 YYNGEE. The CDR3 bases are TGTGCCAGCAGCCCCAAGACAATCCCCCTTTTTGGGCAGTACTTC. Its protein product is CASSPKTIPLFGQYF.

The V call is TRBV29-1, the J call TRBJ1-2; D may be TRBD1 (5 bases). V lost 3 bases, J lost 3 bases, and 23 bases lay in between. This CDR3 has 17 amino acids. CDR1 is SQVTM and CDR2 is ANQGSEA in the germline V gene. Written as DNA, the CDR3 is TGCAGCGTTGATACGGCCAGGGCCATTGGGGGGGACTATGGCTACACCTTC. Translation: CSVDTARAIGGDYGYTF.

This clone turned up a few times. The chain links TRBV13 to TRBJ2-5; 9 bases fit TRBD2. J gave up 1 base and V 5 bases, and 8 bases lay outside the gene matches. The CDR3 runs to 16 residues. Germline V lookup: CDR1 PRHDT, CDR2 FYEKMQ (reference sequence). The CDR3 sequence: CASSTRSGGLQETQYF. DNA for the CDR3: TGTGCCAGCAGCACCCGTAGCGGGGGCCTCCAAGAGACCCAGTACTTC.

The CDR3 nucleotides are TGTGCCAGCAGCCGCCCCGGGCAGTTTTACGAGCAGTACTTC. Its protein product is CASSRPGQFYEQYF. The genes are TRBV7-9 and TRBJ2-7; D uncertain. The CDR3 is 14 residues long. CDR1 SEHNR and CDR2 FQNEAQ come from the germline V gene (reference sequence). Trimming cost V 5 bases and J 4 bases, with 15 bases left between them.

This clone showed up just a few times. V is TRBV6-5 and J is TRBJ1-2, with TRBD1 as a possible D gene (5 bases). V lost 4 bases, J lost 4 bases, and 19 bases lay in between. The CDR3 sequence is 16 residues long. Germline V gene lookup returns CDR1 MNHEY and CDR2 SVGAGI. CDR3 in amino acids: CASSSFRGGSSYGYTF. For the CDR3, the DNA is TGTGCCAGCAGTTCATTTCGGGGCGGATCCTCCTATGGCTACACCTTC.

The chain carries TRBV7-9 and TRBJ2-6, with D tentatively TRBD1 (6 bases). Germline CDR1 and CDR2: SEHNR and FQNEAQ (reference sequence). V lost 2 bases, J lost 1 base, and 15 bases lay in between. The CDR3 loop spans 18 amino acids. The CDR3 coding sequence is TGTGCCAGCAGCTTAATATTCGGCAGGGGTTCTGGGGCCAACGTCCTGACTTTC. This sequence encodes CASSLIFGRGSGANVLTF. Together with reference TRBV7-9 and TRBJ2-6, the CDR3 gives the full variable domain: DTGVSQNPRHKITKRGQNVTFRCDPISEHNRLYWYRQTLGQGPEFLTYFQNEAQLEKSRLLSDRFSAERPKGSFSTLEIQRTEQGDSAMYLCASSLIFGRGSGANVLTFGAGSRLTVL.